Following are 16 T cell receptor beta chains from one sample sequenced in a study of cytomegalovirus exposure and HLA in healthy donors. Profiled with immunoSEQ multiplex PCR; TCRdb holds only in-frame clones, not every one. The sample gives approximately 60,000 clones, just over 90% of which show up once; 1.3% is in the top ten. Input material: PBMCs. The source of these receptors is a woman aged 18-35 years in good health and CMV-seronegative.

V gene TRBV6-1 combines with J gene TRBJ2-4; D possibly corresponds to TRBD1 (6 bases). The CDR3 runs 12 residues. In germline, CDR1 is MNHNS, CDR2 SASEGT. Trimming shortened V by 4 bases and J by 9 bases, and 10 bases separated the two germline ends. The CDR3 region has the DNA TGTGCCAGCAGTGGGGACAACAGCATTCAGTACTTC. It codes for CASSGDNSIQYF.

The chain combines TRBV6-5 with TRBJ1-5; 9 positions agree with TRBD1. This CDR3 is built from 15 residues. Germline CDR1 MNHEY, CDR2 SVGAGI. With 6 bases clipped from V and 3 bases from J, the junction kept 6 bases outside the gene matches. The CDR3 bases are TGTGCCAGCAGCCGAGGACAGGGGTACAATCAGCCCCAGCATTTT. The encoded protein is CASSRGQGYNQPQHF.

This chain connects TRBV9 to TRBJ2-2, with D perhaps matching TRBD2 (5 bases). Trimming cost V 3 bases and J 4 bases, with 16 bases left between them. CDR3 size: 16 residues. The germline gives CDR1 SGDLS, CDR2 YYNGEE. The CDR3, as DNA: TGTGCCAGCAGCGAGAGGGAGTTTAGGGCCACCGGGGAGCTGTTTTTT. Protein: CASSEREFRATGELFF. The full variable domain, with the rest looked up from reference TRBV9 and TRBJ2-2, is DSGVTQTPKHLITATGQRVTLRCSPRSGDLSVYWYQQSLDQGLQFLIQYYNGEERAKGNILERFSAQQFPDLHSELNLSSLELGDSALYFCASSEREFRATGELFFGEGSRLTVL.

V gene TRBV4-2 combines with J gene TRBJ2-2, with a weak D call TRBD2 (6 bases). Germline CDR1 LGHNA, CDR2 YNFKEQ. The V and J ends lost 0 bases and 4 bases respectively, with 9 bases between them. This CDR3 is 15 amino acids long. The CDR3 sequence is CASSQEGGATGELFF. In DNA, the CDR3 is TGTGCCAGCAGCCAAGAGGGCGGGGCCACCGGGGAGCTGTTTTTT.

The rearrangement joins TRBV6-6 to TRBJ1-2; 7 bases map to TRBD1. The CDR3 totals 14 residues. Unmatched junction bases numbered 8, after V lost 6 bases and J lost 4 bases. Germline loops: CDR1 MNHNY, CDR2 SVGAGI (reference sequence). The CDR3 DNA reads as TGTGCCAGCAGCCACGGGACAGCTTTCTATGGCTACACCTTC. Amino acids: CASSHGTAFYGYTF.

V and J are TRBV4-1 and TRBJ2-1, with a tentative D call TRBD2 (5 bases). The CDR3 totals 16 residues. Trimming removed 4 bases from V and 5 bases from J, with 18 bases in between. Germline V gene data show CDR1 as MGHRA and CDR2 as YSYEKL. The CDR3 coding sequence is TGCGCCAGCAGCCGGGAGCTAGGTACATTTAACAATGAGCAGTTCTTC. Its protein product is CASSRELGTFNNEQFF.

The chain is built from TRBV5-5 and TRBJ2-1; no reliable D call. Germline V CDR1 and CDR2: SGHKS, YYEKEE (reference sequence). The CDR3 loop spans 15 amino acids. With 0 bases removed from V and 7 bases from J, the gap between germline ends came to 14 bases. The CDR3 sequence is CASSLGPGSENEQFF. DNA for the CDR3: TGTGCCAGCAGCTTGGGGCCAGGATCGGAAAATGAGCAGTTCTTC.

The chain recombines TRBV2 with TRBJ1-1; no firm D call. The germline V gene has CDR1 SNHLY and CDR2 FYNNEI. The V end was cut by 3 bases, the J end by 5 bases, with 4 bases between. The CDR3 contains 11 residues. The CDR3 DNA follows: TGTGCCAGCAGTGAGGAGACTGAAGCTTTCTTT. It yields the protein CASSEETEAFF.

The chain is built from TRBV6-6 and TRBJ2-3; the match to TRBD2 covers 11 bases. From germline, CDR1 is MNHNY and CDR2 SVGAGI (reference sequence). The CDR3 has 14 residues. V lost 7 bases, J lost 6 bases, and 6 bases stayed unmatched. CDR3 protein: CASTMTSGIDTQYF. The CDR3 DNA reads TGTGCCAGCACTATGACTAGCGGGATTGATACGCAGTATTTT.

This chain links TRBV11-3 with TRBJ2-2; 7 nucleotides align to TRBD1. CDR3 length: 15 residues. The trim removed 5 bases at V and 5 bases at J, leaving 8 bases unmatched. Per the germline V gene, CDR1 is SGHNT and CDR2 is YENEEA. The CDR3 DNA reads as TGTGCCAGCAGCCCCGGCAGGGGGAGAACCGGGGAGCTGTTTTTT. Amino acid sequence: CASSPGRGRTGELFF. The full variable domain, rest sourced from reference TRBV11-3 and TRBJ2-2, is EAGVVQSPRYKIIEKKQPVAFWCNPISGHNTLYWYLQNLGQGPELLIRYENEEAVDDSQLPKDRFSAERLKGVDSTLKIQPAELGDSAVYLCASSPGRGRTGELFFGEGSRLTVL.

V gene TRBV10-2 combines with J gene TRBJ2-7; D perhaps matches TRBD1 (5 bases). V shed 8 bases and J shed 0 bases, with 14 bases lying between them. The germline V gene has CDR1 WSHSY and CDR2 SAAADI. This CDR3 comprises 14 residues. This CDR3 is CASLPPTASYEQYF. CDR3 DNA sequence: TGCGCCAGCCTGCCCCCGACAGCCTCCTACGAGCAGTACTTC.

The rearrangement uses TRBV28 and TRBJ1-2, with a tentative D call TRBD1 (6 bases). Deletions cut 1 base from V and 7 bases from J, with 19 bases between. The CDR3 loop spans 16 amino acids. The V gene's germline CDR1 is MDHEN and CDR2 SYDVKM. CDR3 protein: CASSLSVGAALSGYTF. The CDR3 coding sequence is TGTGCCAGCAGTTTATCGGTGGGGGCGGCATTGTCTGGCTACACCTTC.

This chain links TRBV7-9 with TRBJ2-5, with a tentative D call TRBD1 (6 bases). Trimming shortened V by 5 bases and J by 4 bases, and 14 bases separated the two germline ends. The length of the CDR3 is 14 residues. Germline CDR1 and CDR2: SEHNR and FQNEAQ (reference sequence). This CDR3 reads CASSPTGTGETQYF. CDR3 nucleotide sequence: TGTGCCAGCAGCCCTACAGGGACCGGAGAGACCCAGTACTTC.

The chain employs TRBV11-2 and TRBJ2-2; D is perhaps TRBD1 (5 bases). Trimming took 2 bases from V and 5 from J, leaving 9 bases between them. The CDR3 extends over 14 amino acids. CDR1 and CDR2 (germline): SGHAT, FQNNGV. The CDR3 DNA reads as TGTGCCAGCAGCTTATCAGGGATAACCGGGGAGCTGTTTTTT. Protein: CASSLSGITGELFF.

The chain uses TRBV5-4 and TRBJ1-1; TRBD1 aligns across 8 bases. Losses at the gene ends were 5 bases for V and 1 base for J; bases not matched to a gene: 13. CDR1 and CDR2 from the germline V gene are SGHNT and YYREEE (reference sequence). This CDR3 comprises 17 residues. The CDR3 DNA reads TGTGCCAGCAGTCCGGAGTTCTACAGGGGGTCGAACACTGAAGCTTTCTTT. It codes for CASSPEFYRGSNTEAFF.

V is TRBV27 and J is TRBJ2-2, with 9 positions matching TRBD1. V shed 9 bases and J 4 bases; nucleotides not matched to a gene: 9. Germline V lookup: CDR1 MNHEY, CDR2 SMNVEV (reference sequence). This CDR3 comprises 15 residues. The DNA of the CDR3 is TGTGCCAGTAGACGGGGACAGGGAGGCACCGGGGAGCTGTTTTTT. It codes for CASRRGQGGTGELFF.